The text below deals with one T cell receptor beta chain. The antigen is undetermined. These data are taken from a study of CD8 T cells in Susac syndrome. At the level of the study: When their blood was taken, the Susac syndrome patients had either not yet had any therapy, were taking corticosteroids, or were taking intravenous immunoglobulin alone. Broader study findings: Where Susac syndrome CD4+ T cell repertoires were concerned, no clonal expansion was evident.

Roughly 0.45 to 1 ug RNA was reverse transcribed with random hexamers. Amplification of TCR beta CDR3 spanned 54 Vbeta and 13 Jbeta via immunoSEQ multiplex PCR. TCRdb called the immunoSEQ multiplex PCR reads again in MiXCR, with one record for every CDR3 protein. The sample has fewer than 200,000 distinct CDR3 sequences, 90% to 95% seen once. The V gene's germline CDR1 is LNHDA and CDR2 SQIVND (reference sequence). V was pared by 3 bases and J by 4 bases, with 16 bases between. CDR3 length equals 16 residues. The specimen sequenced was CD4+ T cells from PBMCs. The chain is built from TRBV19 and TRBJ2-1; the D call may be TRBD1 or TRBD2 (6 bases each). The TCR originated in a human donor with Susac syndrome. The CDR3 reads CASSIIRGVRYNEQFF. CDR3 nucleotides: TGTGCCAGTAGTATCATAAGGGGGGTGAGGTACAATGAGCAGTTCTTC.